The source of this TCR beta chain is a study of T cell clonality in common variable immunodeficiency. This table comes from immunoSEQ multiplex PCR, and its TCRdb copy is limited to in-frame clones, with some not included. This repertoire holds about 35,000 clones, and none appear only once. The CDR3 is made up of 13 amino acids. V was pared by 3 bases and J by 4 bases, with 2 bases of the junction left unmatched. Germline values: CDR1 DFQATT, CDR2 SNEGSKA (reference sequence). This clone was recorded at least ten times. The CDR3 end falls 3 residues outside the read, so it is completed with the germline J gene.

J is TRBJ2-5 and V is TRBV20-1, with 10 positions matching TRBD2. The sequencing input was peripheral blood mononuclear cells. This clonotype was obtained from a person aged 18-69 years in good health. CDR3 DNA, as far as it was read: TGCAGTGCTAGTAGCGGGGGGTCAGAGACC. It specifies CSASSGGSET. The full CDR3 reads CSASSGGSETQYF.